One and the same sample provided the 30 T cell receptor beta chains below, sequenced in a study of T-cell reconstitution after alpha-beta-depleted transplantation in children. Construction of the TCRbeta library involved unique molecular identifiers. From the PCR reads, TCRdb called clonotypes with MiXCR, one entry per CDR3 protein. Seen here are about 410,000 distinct CDR3 sequences, roughly 22% observed once, and the top ten hold around 3.9%. Material: PBMCs from the stem cell graft donor, obtained from the stem cell graft. Receptor source: a human donor who donated a stem cell graft to a child with acute myeloid leukemia.

This clonotype was counted many times. J is TRBJ2-1 and V is TRBV6-1; perhaps TRBD1 as D (6 bases). The germline V gene has CDR1 MNHNS and CDR2 SASEGT. V lost 7 bases and J 0 bases, leaving 16 bases between the germline ends. The CDR3 is 16 residues long. The CDR3 loop reads CASKRQGKSSYNEQFF. The CDR3 nucleotides read TGTGCCAGCAAACGGCAGGGGAAAAGCTCCTACAATGAGCAGTTCTTC.

CDR3 nucleotides: TGCAGCGTTGAAGATGGGGCCTACCAAGAGACCCAGTACTTC. Protein sequence: CSVEDGAYQETQYF. The chain combines TRBV29-1 with TRBJ2-5; D is possibly TRBD1 (5 bases). The germline V gene encodes CDR1 SQVTM and CDR2 ANQGSEA. The germline V and J ends were trimmed by 0 bases and 0 bases, with 8 bases remaining between them. The CDR3 runs 14 residues.

This clonotype was seen repeatedly, ten times or more. The gene calls are TRBV20-1 and TRBJ2-2; the match to TRBD1 covers 11 bases. The CDR3 loop spans 15 amino acids. Germline values: CDR1 DFQATT, CDR2 SNEGSKA (reference sequence). V shed 0 bases and J 7 bases; nucleotides not matched to a gene: 4. The CDR3, as DNA: TGCAGTGCTAGAGACCGGGACAGGGGGTACGGGGAGCTGTTTTTT. It encodes CSARDRDRGYGELFF.

This clonotype came up many times. V gene TRBV20-1 combines with J gene TRBJ2-7; 12 bases align to TRBD2. Germline loops: CDR1 DFQATT, CDR2 SNEGSKA (reference sequence). This CDR3 spans 13 amino acids. Trimming at V came to 5 bases and at J to 3 bases, leaving 2 bases not matched to a gene. The CDR3: CSARTSGDYEQYF. The CDR3 nucleotides read TGCAGTGCTCGGACTAGCGGGGACTACGAGCAGTACTTC.

This sequence joins TRBV20-1 and TRBJ1-2; TRBD1 agrees at 8 bases. Trimming at V came to 2 bases and at J to 6 bases, leaving 8 bases not matched to a gene. Germline assignment: CDR1 DFQATT and CDR2 SNEGSKA (reference sequence). The length of the CDR3 is 14 residues. CDR3 sequence (DNA): TGCAGTGCTAGAACCAGGGGGCTGGACGATGGCTACACCTTC. Protein: CSARTRGLDDGYTF.

This clonotype has more than one count but fewer than ten. This chain links TRBV12-3 or TRBV12-4 with TRBJ2-1, with TRBD2 matching 7 bases. There are 15 residues in the CDR3. The trim removed 6 bases at V and 4 bases at J, leaving 9 bases unmatched. The CDR3 nucleotides are TGTGCCAGCAGCCCCTCCCTAGCGGTTTACAATGAGCAGTTCTTC. This sequence encodes CASSPSLAVYNEQFF.

At least ten counts were recorded for this clonotype. This chain joins TRBV12-3 or TRBV12-4 and TRBJ2-7, with D hard to call. This CDR3 is built from 11 residues. Trimming took off 5 bases at V and 4 bases at J, with 6 bases between the two ends. This chain's CDR3 is CASSRRYEQYF. For the CDR3, the DNA is TGTGCCAGCAGTAGAAGGTACGAGCAGTACTTC.

The chain combines TRBV4-1 with TRBJ1-1, with a weak D call TRBD1 (6 bases). This CDR3 is built from 18 residues. Trimming pared 1 base from V and 0 bases from J, leaving 18 bases between. Germline V lookup: CDR1 MGHRA, CDR2 YSYEKL. In DNA form, the CDR3 reads TGCGCCAGCAGCCAAGTGGTCCCCCGAAAGGGGGTGAACACTGAAGCTTTCTTT. Amino acid sequence: CASSQVVPRKGVNTEAFF.

Many counts were recorded for this clonotype. The chain employs TRBV6-1 and TRBJ2-1; 7 nucleotides agree with TRBD2. V dropped 7 bases and J dropped 12; count of bases not matched to a gene: 15. This CDR3 has 14 residues. Germline CDR1 reads MNHNS; CDR2 reads SASEGT. The CDR3 DNA reads TGTGCCAGCATTGATCCAGCTAGCGGCGGAAGGCAGTTCTTC. Protein sequence: CASIDPASGGRQFF.

This clonotype was detected a few times. J is TRBJ2-1 and V is TRBV11-2; D gene unclear. The CDR3 covers 14 residues. Per the germline V gene, CDR1 is SGHAT and CDR2 is FQNNGV. Trimming stripped 2 bases from V and 4 bases from J, with 9 bases between. The CDR3 DNA follows: TGTGCCAGCAGCTTATCGCTGAAATACAATGAGCAGTTCTTC. Encoded protein: CASSLSLKYNEQFF.

There are many counts of this clonotype. The chain has TRBV20-1 and TRBJ2-1, with TRBD1 matching over 8 bases. J lost 10 bases, V lost 6 bases, and 5 bases had no gene match. Germline CDR1 is DFQATT and CDR2 is SNEGSKA (reference sequence). The CDR3 consists of 11 residues. CDR3 loop: CSATGAWEQFF. CDR3 coding DNA: TGCAGTGCGACAGGGGCATGGGAGCAGTTCTTC.

This clonotype was detected a few times. CDR3 nucleotides: TGCAGCGTTGATAGCGGGTTTGACAATGAGCAGTTCTTC. Translated, it gives CSVDSGFDNEQFF. The chain is built from TRBV29-1 and TRBJ2-1, with 7 bases identical to TRBD2. V dropped 3 bases and J dropped 5; count of bases not matched to a gene: 4. The V gene's germline CDR1 is SQVTM and CDR2 ANQGSEA. The CDR3 covers 13 residues.

The genes are TRBV6-1 and TRBJ2-3; D gene unclear. Germline loops: CDR1 MNHNS, CDR2 SASEGT. The CDR3 length is 13 residues. Trimming stripped 7 bases from V and 1 base from J, with 9 bases between. The CDR3, as DNA: TGTGCCAGCACGAAGGCGGGCACAGATACGCAGTATTTT. It translates to CASTKAGTDTQYF.

This chain joins TRBV7-6 and TRBJ1-5, with D perhaps matching TRBD1 (5 bases). Germline lookup yields CDR1 SGHVS and CDR2 FNYEAQ. The germline V and J ends were trimmed by 5 bases and 6 bases, with 17 bases remaining between them. The CDR3 runs to 15 residues. In DNA, the CDR3 is TGTGCCAGCAGCGCCGGGACTTTGGCGAGTCAGCCCCAGCATTTT. Protein: CASSAGTLASQPQHF.

This clonotype was counted ten times or more. V usage is TRBV12-3 or TRBV12-4 and J usage is TRBJ2-1; 11 positions agree with TRBD2. The CDR3 has 19 amino acids. Trimming removed 5 bases from V and 4 bases from J; junction bases left unmatched: 16. This chain's CDR3 is CASSMTGGLAGGAYNEQFF. The CDR3 bases are TGTGCCAGCAGTATGACAGGGGGGTTAGCGGGAGGGGCTTACAATGAGCAGTTCTTC.

This clonotype has a single count. V and J are TRBV9 and TRBJ2-1; D ambiguous. CDR3 length: 16 residues. Looked up from germline, CDR1 is SGDLS and CDR2 is YYNGEE. V lost 0 bases and J lost 4, with 14 bases in between. The CDR3 DNA sequence: TGTGCCAGCAGCGTAGGAAAACTGGTTGATTACAATGAGCAGTTCTTC. Its protein product is CASSVGKLVDYNEQFF.

This chain connects TRBV5-6 to TRBJ1-1; no clear D. CDR3 length: 15 residues. Germline CDR1 reads SGHDT; CDR2 reads YYEEEE. The V end lost 4 bases, the J end lost 1 base, and 14 bases lay between the germline ends. The CDR3 reads CASSPLTHENTEAFF. CDR3 DNA sequence: TGTGCCAGCAGCCCCCTGACCCACGAGAACACTGAAGCTTTCTTT.

This clonotype occurred many times. This chain links TRBV12-3 or TRBV12-4 with TRBJ2-3; D possibly corresponds to TRBD1 (5 bases). The CDR3 runs to 12 residues. V was clipped by 8 bases and J by 5 bases, with 11 bases between them. CDR3 nucleotide sequence: TGTGCCAGCGAAGGGGTTGGAGATACGCAGTATTTT. This translates into CASEGVGDTQYF.

This clonotype was seen a few times. The J gene is TRBJ2-3, the V gene TRBV12-3 or TRBV12-4, with D perhaps TRBD1 (5 bases). V lost 8 bases and J lost 0, with 18 bases in between. The CDR3 consists of 16 residues. CDR3 nucleotide sequence: TGTGCCAGCTGGAGACAGTCCCTATTTAGCACAGATACGCAGTATTTT. Residues: CASWRQSLFSTDTQYF.

In nucleotides, the CDR3 is TGTGCCAGCAGTGACGGGCTAGCGGCTAGCTCCTACAATGAGCAGTTCTTC. It encodes CASSDGLAASSYNEQFF. This sequence joins TRBV6-1 and TRBJ2-1, with 7 bases aligning to TRBD2. Germline lookup yields CDR1 MNHNS and CDR2 SASEGT. The CDR3 consists of 17 residues. Trimming took 3 bases from V and 0 from J; bases not matched to a gene: 8.

Only a few counts were recorded for this clonotype. The chain is built from TRBV21-1 and TRBJ2-7. TRBV21-1 is a pseudogene segment. The CDR3 spans 16 residues. CDR3 nucleotide sequence: TGTGCCAGCAGCAAAGTATGGCGGACAGCTCTATACGAGCAGTACTTC. This sequence encodes CASSKVWRTALYEQYF.

This clonotype was detected ten times or more. The chain uses TRBV18 and TRBJ1-3; no firm D call. Trimming removed 2 bases at V and 0 bases at J, with 11 bases between. The CDR3 has 16 residues. Germline V gene sequence: CDR1 KGHSH, CDR2 LQKENI. The CDR3 protein is CASSPAPLSSGNTIYF. The CDR3 DNA sequence: TGTGCCAGCTCACCAGCACCGTTGAGCTCTGGAAACACCATATATTTT.

This clonotype was picked up a small number of times. J is TRBJ2-2 and V is TRBV25-1; D is undetermined. V was clipped by 3 bases and J by 2 bases, with 10 bases between them. CDR3 length: 15 residues. The germline V gene has CDR1 MGHDK and CDR2 SYGVNS. CDR3 nucleotide sequence: TGTGCCAGCAGTGATGGGTCGGACAACACCGGGGAGCTGTTTTTT. Translated, it gives CASSDGSDNTGELFF.

This clonotype was observed many times. The chain employs TRBV6-6 and TRBJ2-4; D may be TRBD1 (5 bases). This CDR3 is built from 13 residues. Trimming shortened V by 6 bases and J by 9 bases, and 15 bases separated the two germline ends. The germline CDR1 and CDR2 sequences are MNHNY and SVGAGI (reference sequence). In DNA form, the CDR3 reads TGTGCCAGCAGACCTCAGGGTAATCGCATTCAGTACTTC. Translation gives CASRPQGNRIQYF.

This clonotype appeared a single time. The rearrangement joins TRBV24-1 to TRBJ2-3; possible D gene TRBD2, 5 bases. CDR1 is KGHDR, CDR2 SFDVKD, per germline. This CDR3 is 13 amino acids long. V was clipped by 6 bases and J by 7 bases, with 13 bases between them. CDR3 bases: TGTGCCACCAGTCCACCCCCGGGAAATACGCAGTATTTT. This translates into CATSPPPGNTQYF.

This clonotype was counted only a few times. The chain employs TRBV12-3 or TRBV12-4 and TRBJ1-5; possibly TRBD1 for D (6 bases). CDR3 size: 17 residues. V shed 5 bases and J shed 0 bases, with 17 bases lying between them. The chain's CDR3 is CASSTTGKTFSNQPQHF. The DNA for the CDR3 is TGTGCCAGCAGTACCACAGGGAAAACGTTTAGCAATCAGCCCCAGCATTTT.

This clonotype showed up just a few times. The CDR3, as DNA: TGCAGTGCTAGGCCCGGGACAGCAAACTATGGCTACACCTTC. It translates to CSARPGTANYGYTF. The V call is TRBV20-1, the J call TRBJ1-2; 7 bases line up with TRBD1. Germline V gene sequence: CDR1 DFQATT, CDR2 SNEGSKA (reference sequence). CDR3 length equals 14 residues. Trimming removed 3 bases from V and 2 bases from J; junction bases left unmatched: 6.

The J gene is TRBJ2-7, the V gene TRBV12-3 or TRBV12-4; D might be TRBD1 or TRBD2, each matching 6 bases. V lost 6 bases, J lost 1 base, and 19 bases lay in between. The CDR3 is 16 amino acids. The CDR3 protein is CASSLGGQGSSYEQYF. The DNA for the CDR3 is TGTGCCAGCAGCCTAGGGGGGCAGGGGAGTTCCTACGAGCAGTACTTC.

The sample holds one count of this clonotype. The chain recombines TRBV4-1 with TRBJ2-7; D gene ambiguous. This CDR3 contains 14 residues. Germline V gives CDR1 MGHRA, CDR2 YSYEKL. With 4 bases removed from V and 6 bases from J, the gap between germline ends came to 16 bases. For the CDR3, the DNA is TGCGCCAGCAGCCCGCTGACGACTGTGGTCGAGCAGTACTTC. It encodes CASSPLTTVVEQYF.

The rearrangement joins TRBV6-2 or TRBV6-3 to TRBJ2-6; TRBD1 matches at 9 bases. Germline V gives CDR1 MNHEY, CDR2 SVGEGT. V shed 2 bases and J 4 bases; nucleotides not matched to a gene: 12. The CDR3 loop spans 19 amino acids. The CDR3 nucleotides read TGTGCCAGCAGTTACCCACGTCGGACAGGGGCGGAGGGGGCCAACGTCCTGACTTTC. The encoded protein is CASSYPRRTGAEGANVLTF.